This T cell receptor (beta chain) was recovered during a study of T cell responses to AZD1222 COVID-19 vaccine. Study-wide results and caveats: Spike-specific TCRs gained breadth and depth after people received two AZD1222 doses. Baseline seropositives among AZD1222 recipients totaled only 5 or 6.

As to this clone: No antigen is known for it.

The protocol was immunoSEQ multiplex PCR, while the TCRdb copy is restricted to in-frame clones and leaves out a portion. The repertoire includes under 110,000 clones, 90% of them detected once, and approximately 1.3% sits in the top ten. V dropped 0 bases and J dropped 4 bases, with 9 bases sitting between them. The germline V gene encodes CDR1 GTSNPN and CDR2 SVGIG (reference sequence). The CDR3 runs to 13 residues. The sequence was obtained from an adult in good health. The V call is TRBV30, the J call TRBJ1-1, with D unresolved. Material: peripheral blood, obtained on day 0 of AZD1222 vaccination. This chain's CDR3 is CAWSVGLGTEAFF. Here the CDR3 DNA reads TGTGCCTGGAGTGTAGGTTTGGGCACTGAAGCTTTCTTT.